What follows are 11 T cell receptor beta chains derived from one specimen sequenced in a study of a mutant IDH1 vaccine in newly diagnosed glioma. Documented time point: baseline, week 1 (first vaccination visit). Treatment described: pre-vaccination baseline after standard-of-care therapy. Sequenced by immunoSEQ multiplex PCR; TCRdb stores in-frame clones only, minus some. The data show some 59,000 clones, with roughly 80% seen just once and roughly 19% held by the top ten. The sample in question was PBMCs, obtained from a glioma patient treated with radiotherapy, temozolomide or both. All receptors derive from a man aged 18 to 29 with glioma.

The genes are TRBV25-1 and TRBJ2-7; 8 bases fit TRBD2. With V trimmed by 4 bases and J by 3 bases, 5 bases remained unmatched. The CDR3 is made up of 14 amino acids. CDR1 MGHDK and CDR2 SYGVNS come from the germline V gene. Written as DNA, the CDR3 is TGTGCCAGCAGTGTAGGCGGGGGGATCTACGAGCAGTACTTC. It yields the protein CASSVGGGIYEQYF.

The chain is built from TRBV2 and TRBJ1-2; a possible D gene is TRBD1 (5 bases). The CDR3 is made up of 13 amino acids. Germline V gene data show CDR1 as SNHLY and CDR2 as FYNNEI. With 6 bases removed from V and 5 bases from J, the gap between germline ends came to 13 bases. CDR3 coding DNA: TGTGCCAGCAGCCTTACCACAGGATATGGCTACACCTTC. This encodes CASSLTTGYGYTF.

The chain has TRBV5-1 and TRBJ1-4; D unclear. The V gene's germline CDR1 is SGHRS and CDR2 YFSETQ. V was cut by 1 base and J by 4 bases, with 8 bases left in between. The CDR3 has 14 residues. CDR3 amino acids: CASSLKGGNEKLFF. CDR3 nucleotides: TGCGCCAGCAGCTTGAAGGGCGGTAATGAAAAACTGTTTTTT.

The chain carries TRBV7-6 and TRBJ1-4, with a weak D call TRBD1 (5 bases). Germline loops: CDR1 SGHVS, CDR2 FNYEAQ. This CDR3 is 15 amino acids long. The germline V and J ends were trimmed by 5 bases and 2 bases, with 12 bases remaining between them. The CDR3 loop is CASSPLRDTNEKLFF. The DNA for the CDR3 is TGTGCCAGCAGCCCCCTCCGGGACACTAATGAAAAACTGTTTTTT.

This chain connects TRBV27 to TRBJ2-2, with D unresolved. The CDR3 length is 14 residues. Trimming took 6 bases from V and 3 from J, leaving 11 bases between them. Per the germline V gene, CDR1 is MNHEY and CDR2 is SMNVEV (reference sequence). DNA for the CDR3: TGTGCCAGCAGAAGGTTGGGTGACACCGGGGAGCTGTTTTTT. It codes for CASRRLGDTGELFF.

This chain joins TRBV19 and TRBJ1-5, with 9 bases that match TRBD1. The CDR3 covers 17 residues. V shed 5 bases, J shed 1 base, and the junction held 9 bases outside the gene matches. Germline V lookup: CDR1 LNHDA, CDR2 SQIVND (reference sequence). CDR3 region: CASSPEQGAVSNQPQHF. CDR3 in DNA: TGTGCCAGTAGTCCTGAACAGGGGGCAGTAAGCAATCAGCCCCAGCATTTT. Combining the CDR3 with reference TRBV19 and TRBJ1-5 gives the whole variable domain DGGITQSPKYLFRKEGQNVTLSCEQNLNHDAMYWYRQDPGQGLRLIYYSQIVNDFQKGDIAEGYSVSREKKESFPLTVTSAQKNPTAFYLCASSPEQGAVSNQPQHFGDGTRLSIL.

The chain employs TRBV25-1 and TRBJ1-4; tentatively, D is TRBD1 (5 bases). Per the germline V gene, CDR1 is MGHDK and CDR2 is SYGVNS. This CDR3 comprises 16 residues. Trimming pared 3 bases from V and 8 bases from J, leaving 19 bases between. CDR3 sequence reads: CASSEGQQAAGEKLFF. CDR3 DNA sequence: TGTGCCAGCAGTGAGGGCCAACAGGCAGCGGGCGAAAAACTGTTTTTT.

The sample holds one count of this clone. This rearrangement joins TRBV7-9 to TRBJ1-1; TRBD1 agrees at 8 bases. The V and J ends lost 2 bases and 3 bases, in that order; junction bases with no gene match: 2. Germline lookup yields CDR1 SEHNR and CDR2 FQNEAQ (reference sequence). CDR3 size: 14 residues. Here the CDR3 reads CASSLRGQDTEAFF. CDR3 nucleotides: TGTGCCAGCAGCTTACGGGGACAGGACACTGAAGCTTTCTTT.

The rearrangement links TRBV19 to TRBJ1-1; a weak D match, TRBD1 (5 bases). Germline V gene sequence: CDR1 LNHDA, CDR2 SQIVND (reference sequence). The CDR3 contains 15 residues. Trimming took off 10 bases at V and 2 bases at J, with 20 bases between the two ends. CDR3 residues: CATSPSVGTNTEAFF. The CDR3 bases are TGTGCCACCTCACCCTCTGTGGGGACCAACACTGAAGCTTTCTTT.

V gene TRBV6-6 combines with J gene TRBJ1-2; no firm D call. V lost 4 bases, J lost 12 bases, and 15 bases lay in between. The germline CDR1 and CDR2 sequences are MNHNY and SVGAGI (reference sequence). CDR3 length: 12 residues. The DNA for the CDR3 is TGTGCCAGCAGTTTGACCTCAAAGGACCACACCTTC. Encoded protein: CASSLTSKDHTF.

The V call is TRBV30, the J call TRBJ1-4; D is perhaps TRBD1 (5 bases). V lost 5 bases and J lost 4, with 20 bases in between. Germline V lookup: CDR1 GTSNPN, CDR2 SVGIG (reference sequence). The CDR3 contains 16 residues. CDR3 region: CAWLRTPGGINEKLFF. In DNA, the CDR3 is TGTGCCTGGCTCAGAACCCCGGGGGGGATTAATGAAAAACTGTTTTTT.